This T cell receptor beta chain derives from a study of B cell selection in AIRE deficiency. Conventional CD4 T cells were sorted as CD4+CD127+ cells. The method was immunoSEQ multiplex PCR; TCRdb's version includes in-frame clones alone and lacks a portion of them. Among over 20,000 clones listed, 95% to 98% were seen once. This CDR3 is 14 amino acids long. V lost 1 base and J lost 7, with 14 bases in between. The germline V gene has CDR1 SGHTA and CDR2 FQGNSA. The material sequenced was conventional CD4+ T cells sorted from PBMCs. The chain has TRBV7-2 and TRBJ2-7, with D possibly matching TRBD2 (6 bases). The clonotype comes from a human donor with AIRE deficiency. Here the CDR3 DNA reads TGTGCCAGCAGCTTAGTCAGTGGTCGGGGGGAGCAGTACTTC. It is translated as CASSLVSGRGEQYF.